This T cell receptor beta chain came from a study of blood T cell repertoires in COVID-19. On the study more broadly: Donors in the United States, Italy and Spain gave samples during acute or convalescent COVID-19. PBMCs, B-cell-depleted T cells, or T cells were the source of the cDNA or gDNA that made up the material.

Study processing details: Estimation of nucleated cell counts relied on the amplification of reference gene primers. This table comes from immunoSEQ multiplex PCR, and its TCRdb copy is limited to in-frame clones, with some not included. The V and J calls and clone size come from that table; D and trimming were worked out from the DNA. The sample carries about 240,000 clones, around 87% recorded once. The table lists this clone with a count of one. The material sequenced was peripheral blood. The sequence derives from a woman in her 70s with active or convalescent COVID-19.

Here the CDR3 reads CASSRAITGELFF. CDR3 in DNA: TGTGCCAGCAGCCGGGCGATCACCGGGGAGCTGTTTTTT. V and J are TRBV14 and TRBJ2-2; D gene ambiguous. Per germline, CDR1 SGHDN and CDR2 FVKESK. This CDR3 comprises 13 residues. V gave up 4 bases and J gave up 4 bases, with 7 bases separating them.